One sample yielded the 29 T cell receptor beta chains listed below, sequenced in a study of Graves' ophthalmopathy and Graves' hyperthyroidism (dated by TCRdb to the late 2010s). The sequencing machine was an Illumina HiSeq 2000. For repertoire sequencing, the TCR beta CDR3 regions were amplified from RNA transcripts. A first-round RT-PCR used HTBI primers with the Qiagen OneStep RT-PCR kit, followed by a second-round multiplex PCR, size selection and purification. In TCRdb, the public reads were trimmed at Q25 with fastp and aligned with MiXCR, with productive beta chains retained. For every CDR3 protein sequence, its rows merge into one entry that carries the most common genes and DNA. For this sample the table gives about 380,000 distinct CDR3 sequences, of which 15% were detected only once. Approximately 7% of the sample is in the top ten clones. Sequencing used peripheral blood. All receptors derive from a woman under 30 with stable Graves' hyperthyroidism. Donor details come from another sample of the same person, matched by shared clones.

This clonotype occurred many times. The CDR3 DNA follows: TGTGCCAGCAGTGACAAACGGGCTAAGCAGTACTTC. It yields the protein CASSDKRAKQYF. The chain combines TRBV6-1 with TRBJ2-7; D uncertain. Germline CDR1 MNHNS, CDR2 SASEGT. The CDR3 has 12 residues. V was shortened by 3 bases and J by 8 bases, with 11 bases between the two germline ends.

This clonotype was counted ten times or more. The chain recombines TRBV6-5 with TRBJ2-2; D gene uncertain. Trimming left V 3 bases short and J 5 bases short, with 10 bases between. The CDR3 extends over 14 amino acids. Germline assignment: CDR1 MNHEY and CDR2 SVGAGI. The CDR3 DNA reads as TGTGCCAGCAGTTATGGAGATATTACCGGGGAGCTGTTTTTT. Translating it yields CASSYGDITGELFF.

This clonotype was seen many times. The genes are TRBV5-1 and TRBJ2-5; D not resolved. The CDR3 sequence is 13 residues long. Germline CDR1 is SGHRS and CDR2 is YFSETQ. Trimming cost V 1 base and J 5 bases, with 9 bases left between them. The CDR3 DNA reads TGCGCCAGCAGCTTGTTGAATTGGGAGACCCAGTACTTC. Amino acid sequence: CASSLLNWETQYF.

This clonotype was seen just once. As the CDR3 is not closed by the conserved phenylalanine or tryptophan, this likely results from a read error. It is unclear where the CDR3 begins or ends on the DNA, so no DNA is shown, and the CDR3 is as TCRdb lists it. The V call is TRBV18, the J call TRBJ1-1; the table's D call, TRBD1, has no DNA check behind it. The germline V gene has CDR1 KGHSH and CDR2 LQKENI. Both ends counted, the CDR3 spans 12 residues. CDR3 protein: CASSPGGEAQLV.

This clonotype appeared many times. V is TRBV6-4 and J is TRBJ1-3, with 7 bases lining up with TRBD1. Germline V lookup: CDR1 MRHNA, CDR2 SNTAGT. J was trimmed by 3 bases and V by 6 bases; bases with no gene match: 20. There are 19 residues in the CDR3. The CDR3 DNA follows: TGTGCCAGCAGCGTAGTTTTAAGCCAGACAGGGAATTTTGGAAACACCATATATTTT. Translating it yields CASSVVLSQTGNFGNTIYF.

This clonotype was seen ten or more times. The chain couples TRBV7-2 to TRBJ2-5, with D unresolved. The germline V gene has CDR1 SGHTA and CDR2 FQGNSA. This CDR3 is 13 amino acids long. V was clipped by 5 bases and J by 0 bases, with 7 bases between them. The CDR3 DNA sequence: TGTGCCAGCAGCCCGGTGAACCAAGAGACCCAGTACTTC. Protein product: CASSPVNQETQYF.

This clonotype was detected ten times or more. The rearrangement joins TRBV2 to TRBJ1-1; the D gene is possibly TRBD1 (6 bases). The germline V and J ends were trimmed by 4 bases and 1 base, with 10 bases remaining between them. CDR3 length: 14 amino acids. Germline V gene data show CDR1 as SNHLY and CDR2 as FYNNEI. This CDR3 is CASSGRQANTEAFF. CDR3 nucleotide sequence: TGTGCCAGCAGTGGTCGACAGGCGAACACTGAAGCTTTCTTT.

The rearrangement links TRBV7-8 to TRBJ2-5; a possible D gene is TRBD1 (6 bases). CDR1 SGHVS and CDR2 FQNEAQ come from the germline V gene. The CDR3 runs to 17 residues. Trimming stripped 4 bases from V and 5 bases from J, with 23 bases between. The CDR3 coding sequence is TGTGCCAGCAGCTACCTAGGGCGACGGGGACATAGGGAGACCCAGTACTTC. Translated: CASSYLGRRGHRETQYF. Full variable domain (rest looked up from reference TRBV7-8 and TRBJ2-5): GAGVSQSPRYKVAKRGQDVALRCDPISGHVSLFWYQQALGQGPEFLTYFQNEAQLDKSGLPSDRFFAERPEGSVSTLKIQRTQQEDSAVYLCASSYLGRRGHRETQYFGPGTRLLVL.

This clonotype was counted many times. The rearrangement uses TRBV18 and TRBJ1-1; tentative D call: TRBD1 (5 bases). This CDR3 has 14 residues. Looked up from germline, CDR1 is KGHSH and CDR2 is LQKENI. V was clipped by 6 bases and J by 4 bases, with 15 bases between them. In DNA, the CDR3 is TGTGCCAGCTCCCAAAGGGAGGGGTCCACTGAAGCTTTCTTT. It is translated as CASSQREGSTEAFF.

This clonotype occurred many times. The chain joins TRBV29-1 to TRBJ1-1; the D is unclear. Trimming took 4 bases from V and 4 from J, leaving 16 bases between them. This CDR3 region has 14 residues. Germline CDR1 SQVTM, CDR2 ANQGSEA. DNA for the CDR3: TGCAGCGTTGGGCCCGGGGTCGGTGGCACTGAAGCTTTCTTT. Translating gives CSVGPGVGGTEAFF.

Ten or more counts support this clonotype. This chain connects TRBV20-1 to TRBJ1-1; 11 positions agree with TRBD1. Germline V gene lookup returns CDR1 DFQATT and CDR2 SNEGSKA (reference sequence). The trim removed 0 bases at V and 0 bases at J, leaving 6 bases unmatched. The length of the CDR3 is 17 residues. Here the CDR3 reads CSARDPGQGAVNTEAFF. CDR3 bases: TGCAGTGCTAGAGACCCTGGACAGGGGGCCGTGAACACTGAAGCTTTCTTT.

Notes on this clonotype: A much larger clone is a single base away; this may be a read error. The chain links TRBV5-8 to TRBJ2-2; 10 bases line up with TRBD1. V shed 4 bases and J 4 bases; nucleotides not matched to a gene: 4. CDR1 is SGHTS, CDR2 YDEGEE, per germline. This CDR3 comprises 15 residues. CDR3 coding DNA: TGTGCCAGCAGCGCAGGGACAGGGGTCACCGGGGAGCTGTTTTTT. As protein: CASSAGTGVTGELFF.

This clonotype was seen many times. A read error may produce the germline difference seen at one junction end. The rearrangement joins TRBV7-6 to TRBJ1-6, with 8 nucleotides matching TRBD1. CDR1 and CDR2 from the germline V gene are SGHVS and FNYEAQ. CDR3 length: 15 amino acids. The CDR3 DNA reads TGTACCAGCAGCCCCGAGGACAGGGTTAATTCACCCCTCCACTTT. Translation gives CTSSPEDRVNSPLHF.

This clonotype was observed a few times. Being one base from a much bigger clone, this may be a read error. The V and J genes are TRBV5-1 and TRBJ1-1; D uncertain. Germline assignment: CDR1 SGHRS and CDR2 YFSETQ. The CDR3 extends over 14 amino acids. In DNA form, the CDR3 reads TGCGCCGGCAGCTTGGATTCAGGATACACTGAAGCTTTCTTT. It translates to CAGSLDSGYTEAFF.

This clonotype was seen ten or more times. The V and J genes are TRBV6-5 and TRBJ1-3, with 8 nucleotides matching TRBD1. The germline V gene encodes CDR1 MNHEY and CDR2 SVGAGI. The junction had 4 bases not matched to a gene; V was cut back by 4 bases and J by 2 bases. The CDR3 is 15 residues long. The CDR3 DNA is TGTGCCAGCAGTTCGTTACAGGGGGCTGGAAACACCATATATTTT. Residues: CASSSLQGAGNTIYF.

The table lists this clonotype with many counts. At one boundary the junction diverges from the germline segment, which might be a read error. V usage is TRBV19 and J usage is TRBJ1-1; no definite D call. CDR1 is LNHDA, CDR2 SQIVND, per germline (reference sequence). This CDR3 is built from 13 residues. CDR3: CASSIGRNTEAFF. The CDR3 DNA follows: TGTGCCAGCAGTATAGGCAGGAACACTGAAGCTTTCTTT.

This rearrangement joins TRBV7-2 to TRBJ1-2; D not certain. Germline CDR1 and CDR2: SGHTA and FQGNSA. The CDR3 sequence is 15 residues long. V was trimmed by 3 bases and J by 0 bases, leaving 11 bases between them. CDR3 amino acids: CASSFRTEANYGYTF. CDR3 nucleotides: TGTGCCAGCAGCTTCCGGACCGAAGCTAACTATGGCTACACCTTC. The full variable domain, in which reference TRBV7-2 and TRBJ1-2 provide the parts outside the CDR3, is GAGVSQSPSNKVTEKGKDVELRCDPISGHTALYWYRQSLGQGLEFLIYFQGNSAPDKSGLPSDRFSAERTGGSVSTLTIQRTQQEDSAVYLCASSFRTEANYGYTFGSGTRLTVV.

This clonotype showed up many times. This chain uses TRBV7-3 with TRBJ2-7; 8 nucleotides match TRBD1. The CDR3 runs 13 residues. With V trimmed by 6 bases and J by 7 bases, 8 bases remained unmatched. The germline gives CDR1 SGHTA, CDR2 FQGTGA. In nucleotides, the CDR3 is TGTGCCAGCAGTTTGACAGGGGAGCGGGAGCAGTACTTC. It codes for CASSLTGEREQYF.

This clonotype was detected many times. The gene calls are TRBV15 and TRBJ1-2; tentatively, D is TRBD1 (6 bases). V dropped 0 bases and J dropped 8 bases, with 10 bases sitting between them. Germline CDR1 and CDR2: LNHNV and YYDKDF (reference sequence). The CDR3 spans 13 residues. This chain's CDR3 is CATSRDSGGGYTF. The CDR3 region has the DNA TGTGCCACCAGCAGAGATTCCGGGGGCGGCTACACCTTC.

Ten or more counts support this clonotype. V gene TRBV12-3 or TRBV12-4 combines with J gene TRBJ1-1, with 8 bases aligning to TRBD1. CDR3 length: 14 residues. V shed 5 bases and J 4 bases; nucleotides not matched to a gene: 6. CDR3 nucleotide sequence: TGTGCCAGCAGTCCGAGGACAGGGCTCACTGAAGCTTTCTTT. Its translation is CASSPRTGLTEAFF.

This clonotype appeared many times. V gene TRBV19 combines with J gene TRBJ1-3; possible D gene TRBD1, 5 bases. V lost 6 bases to trimming and J lost 0 bases, with 12 bases between them. From germline, CDR1 is LNHDA and CDR2 SQIVND (reference sequence). The CDR3 length is 15 residues. The DNA for the CDR3 is TGTGCCAGTAGCAGGGCGGGGGACTCTGGAAACACCATATATTTT. Encoded protein: CASSRAGDSGNTIYF.

This clonotype was seen many times. The rearrangement uses TRBV6-2 or TRBV6-3 and TRBJ1-1; no definite D call. The CDR3 sequence is 15 residues long. Trimming pared 0 bases from V and 1 base from J, leaving 9 bases between. Germline CDR1 reads MNHEY; CDR2 reads SVGEGT. The CDR3: CASSYSIWSNTEAFF. In DNA form, the CDR3 reads TGTGCCAGCAGTTACTCGATCTGGTCGAACACTGAAGCTTTCTTT.

This clonotype was observed many times. This chain uses TRBV6-2 or TRBV6-3 with TRBJ1-2, with D possibly TRBD1 on 5 matching bases. CDR3 size: 14 residues. V was trimmed by 6 bases and J by 8 bases, leaving 19 bases between them. Germline V gene sequence: CDR1 MNHEY, CDR2 SVGEGT. This chain's CDR3 is CASSQVGGLSGYTF. In DNA form, the CDR3 reads TGTGCCAGCAGCCAAGTCGGGGGTCTCTCCGGCTACACCTTC.

This clonotype has just a few counts. The rearrangement joins TRBV9 to TRBJ2-5; 8 positions agree with TRBD1. CDR1 SGDLS and CDR2 YYNGEE come from the germline V gene. The CDR3 loop spans 15 amino acids. The V gene end was trimmed by 0 bases and the J gene end by 7 bases; junction bases not matched to a gene: 8. In DNA form, the CDR3 reads TGTGCCAGCAGCGTAGAGTCCGGACAGGGAGTGACCCAGTACTTC. It translates to CASSVESGQGVTQYF.

This chain links TRBV6-5 with TRBJ2-5, with 9 bases that match TRBD1. Germline V CDR1 and CDR2: MNHEY, SVGAGI. The CDR3 has 15 amino acids. J lost 3 bases, V lost 2 bases, and 4 bases had no gene match. CDR3 sequence reads: CASSYGGQGKETQYF. In DNA, the CDR3 is TGTGCCAGCAGTTACGGGGGACAGGGTAAAGAGACCCAGTACTTC.

This clonotype was observed a handful of times. This rearrangement joins TRBV19 to TRBJ2-3, with 7 bases that match TRBD1. Germline assignment: CDR1 LNHDA and CDR2 SQIVND (reference sequence). The CDR3 is made up of 11 amino acids. V shed 10 bases and J 6 bases; nucleotides not matched to a gene: 4. CDR3 DNA: TGTGCCACCGCAGGGGGTGATACGCAGTATTTT. Translating it yields CATAGGDTQYF.

In this sample, this clonotype turned up many times. V is TRBV6-1 and J is TRBJ2-7; 7 bases match TRBD1. The germline V gene has CDR1 MNHNS and CDR2 SASEGT. This CDR3 contains 16 residues. The V segment lost 4 bases and the J segment 2 bases; nucleotides outside the gene matches: 11. The CDR3 nucleotides are TGTGCCAGCAGTGCTCGACAGGGCAACATGGCCTACGAGCAGTACTTC. Translation: CASSARQGNMAYEQYF.

This clonotype was recorded at least ten times. The rearrangement uses TRBV29-1 and TRBJ1-2; possibly TRBD1 for D (5 bases). Trimming shortened V by 3 bases and J by 4 bases, and 6 bases separated the two germline ends. Germline CDR1 reads SQVTM; CDR2 reads ANQGSEA. The CDR3 is 11 amino acids. DNA for the CDR3: TGCAGCGTTGACGGGGCCTATGGCTACACCTTC. The encoded protein is CSVDGAYGYTF. The full variable domain, its missing parts supplied by reference TRBV29-1 and TRBJ1-2, is SAVISQKPSRDICQRGTSLTIQCQVDSQVTMMFWYRQQPGQSLTLIATANQGSEATYESGFVIDKFPISRPNLTFSTLTVSNMSPEDSSIYLCSVDGAYGYTFGSGTRLTVV.

V gene TRBV30 combines with J gene TRBJ2-2; the D is unclear. The germline V and J ends were trimmed by 1 base and 1 base, with 10 bases remaining between them. CDR1 is GTSNPN, CDR2 SVGIG, per germline (reference sequence). The CDR3 extends over 15 amino acids. The CDR3 DNA is TGTGCCTGGAGTGATAACAGTTTGAACACCGGGGAGCTGTTTTTT. It translates to CAWSDNSLNTGELFF.